A selection of T cell receptor beta chains follows, all from one sample in a study of cytomegalovirus exposure and HLA in healthy donors. Produced via immunoSEQ multiplex PCR; TCRdb's table is partial and in-frame only. This sample has roughly 220,000 clones, with about 70% found just once. Source material: PBMCs. The origin of the receptors is a woman aged 25 to 39 in good health and CMV-seronegative. Each CDR3 is given with its conserved first and last residue. D genes are given only for firm matches. Rows give clone size only sometimes, using once, few, many, or a class for an expanded clone.

CDR3nt,CDR3aa,v_gene,abundance,j_gene,d_gene
TGTGCCAGCAGTGAAACCCGGTCGGTCAGGAACTACACCTTC,CASSETRSVRNYTF,TRBV6-1,.,TRBJ1-2,.
TGTGCCAGCAGCGAAAGCCAAACGGGAAACACCATATATTTT,CASSESQTGNTIYF,TRBV4-2,.,TRBJ1-3,.
TGTGCCAGCAGCTGGGGACAGGGGTCTGGCTACACCTTC,CASSWGQGSGYTF,TRBV11-2,.,TRBJ1-2,TRBD1
TGTGCCAGTAGTGAAACAGTTAATGAGCAGTTCTTC,CASSETVNEQFF,TRBV19,.,TRBJ2-1,.
TGTGCCAGCAGCTCAAGGACAGCAAACACTGAAGCTTTCTTT,CASSSRTANTEAFF,TRBV5-5,.,TRBJ1-1,.
TGTGCCAGCTCGGGGGGGGGACAAATTAGCAATCAGCCCCAGCATTTT,CASSGGGQISNQPQHF,TRBV2,.,TRBJ1-5,.
TGCGCCAGCAGAGGGAGGGAAAGCTCCTATAATTCACCCCTCCACTTT,CASRGRESSYNSPLHF,TRBV5-1,once,TRBJ1-6,.
TGTTCCAGCAGCCAAAACAAGGGGACAACCCTTTACAATGAGCAGTTCTTC,CSSSQNKGTTLYNEQFF,TRBV7-3,.,TRBJ2-1,.
TGTGCCACTAAGGGGGTCTCCTACGAGCAGTACTTC,CATKGVSYEQYF,TRBV18,few,TRBJ2-7,.
TGTGCCAGCTCACCAGTACTACCATTAGAATATGGCTACACCTTC,CASSPVLPLEYGYTF,TRBV18,.,TRBJ1-2,.
TGTGCCAGCACTAGGACAGGGGATTTTGGCTACACCTTC,CASTRTGDFGYTF,TRBV9,few,TRBJ1-2,TRBD1
TGTGCCAGCCCCAGGGTAATCAATGGAAACACCATATATTTT,CASPRVINGNTIYF,TRBV5-8,few,TRBJ1-3,.
TGCGCCAGCAGTGAAGGGGCGGGGGGGTTGGATGAGCAGTTCTTC,CASSEGAGGLDEQFF,TRBV10-1,.,TRBJ2-1,TRBD2
TGTGCCACCAGCAGGCCGGGACAGGGGGCGCGAGGCTACACCTTC,CATSRPGQGARGYTF,TRBV15,.,TRBJ1-2,TRBD1
TGTGCCAGCAGGTCGACAGGGGGGACTGAAGCTTTCTTT,CASRSTGGTEAFF,TRBV7-9,.,TRBJ1-1,TRBD1
TGTGCCAGCAGCTCCGACAGGGGACAGCCCCAGCATTTT,CASSSDRGQPQHF,TRBV6-6,few,TRBJ1-5,TRBD1
TGTGCCAGTAGTACGGGACAGCTGAGCTCTGGAAACACCATATATTTT,CASSTGQLSSGNTIYF,TRBV19,.,TRBJ1-3,TRBD1
TGTGCCAGCAGCTTAGCCCCCCCGGGACAGGCCTTTTCACCTTACGAGCAGTACTTC,CASSLAPPGQAFSPYEQYF,TRBV7-9,.,TRBJ2-7,TRBD1
TGTGCCAGCAGCCCCCAGGGACAGAATAATTCACCCCTCCACTTT,CASSPQGQNNSPLHF,TRBV9,.,TRBJ1-6,TRBD1
TGTGCCAGCAGTTTATCGATGGCTTCTGGAAACACCATATATTTT,CASSLSMASGNTIYF,TRBV27,.,TRBJ1-3,.
TGTGCCAGCAGTACCCTGGGAGGGTTCGACGAGCAGTACTTC,CASSTLGGFDEQYF,TRBV2,.,TRBJ2-7,TRBD2
TGTGCCAGCAGCGCCGGGACTTCGGACCAGCCCCAGCATTTT,CASSAGTSDQPQHF,TRBV9,.,TRBJ1-5,.
TGTGCCATCAGTGAGTCGAGCAGGGAGGGAGGCTACACCTTC,CAISESSREGGYTF,TRBV10-3,.,TRBJ1-2,.
TGTGCCAGCAGGGAGCGGGGCGAGACCCAGTACTTC,CASRERGETQYF,TRBV6-6,.,TRBJ2-5,TRBD2
TGCGCCAGCAGCTCCCAGGGTAGAAGCACAGATACGCAGTATTTT,CASSSQGRSTDTQYF,TRBV5-1,.,TRBJ2-3,.